Listed below are T cell receptor beta chains from one sample, sequenced in a study of T cell changes during pregnancy in multiple sclerosis. Sequencing used immunoSEQ multiplex PCR; TCRdb keeps in-frame clones, though not all of them. The sample gives more than 25,000 clones, roughly nine tenths of which show up once; about 4.9% is in the top ten. Sequencing was performed on peripheral blood, taken in the first trimester of pregnancy. The receptor set was obtained from a female donor in good health, enrolled as a control in a pregnancy study. The CDR3 runs from the conserved cysteine through the conserved F or W. A D gene is named only where the DNA matches it firmly. Rows may omit the clone size; those that give it use once, few, many or a size class.

V gene: TRBV5-5; clone size: NA; D gene: TRBD2; J gene: TRBJ2-7; CDR3 protein: CASSRGLAETYEQYF; CDR3 DNA: TGTGCCAGCAGCCGTGGGCTAGCGGAGACCTACGAGCAGTACTTC
V gene: TRBV15; clone size: NA; D gene: TRBD1; J gene: TRBJ1-1; CDR3 protein: CATSISGRDSEAFF; CDR3 DNA: TGTGCCACCAGCATATCTGGTAGGGACAGTGAAGCTTTCTTT
V gene: TRBV6-4; clone size: NA; D gene: NA; J gene: TRBJ2-2; CDR3 protein: CASSATAANTGELFF; CDR3 DNA: TGTGCCAGCAGTGCCACAGCGGCGAACACCGGGGAGCTGTTTTTT
V gene: TRBV7-6; clone size: NA; D gene: NA; J gene: TRBJ1-5; CDR3 protein: CASSLDRNQPQHF; CDR3 DNA: TGTGCCAGCAGCTTAGACAGGAATCAGCCCCAGCATTTT
V gene: TRBV29-1; clone size: NA; D gene: NA; J gene: TRBJ1-1; CDR3 protein: CSAAFVGAGEAFF; CDR3 DNA: TGCAGCGCCGCGTTCGTGGGGGCCGGTGAAGCTTTCTTT
V gene: TRBV27; clone size: NA; D gene: TRBD2; J gene: TRBJ2-1; CDR3 protein: CASSRRLAGGEQFF; CDR3 DNA: TGTGCCAGCAGCCGCCGACTAGCGGGAGGTGAGCAGTTCTTC
V gene: TRBV18; clone size: NA; D gene: NA; J gene: TRBJ2-5; CDR3 protein: CASSPLSEETQYF; CDR3 DNA: TGTGCCAGCTCACCACTCAGCGAAGAGACCCAGTACTTC
V gene: TRBV19; clone size: NA; D gene: TRBD1; J gene: TRBJ2-2; CDR3 protein: CASSHRDRDTGELFF; CDR3 DNA: TGTGCCAGTAGTCACCGGGACAGGGACACCGGGGAGCTGTTTTTT
V gene: TRBV5-1; clone size: NA; D gene: NA; J gene: TRBJ1-1; CDR3 protein: CASSLRGTNTEAFF; CDR3 DNA: TGCGCCAGCAGCTTGAGGGGAACGAACACTGAAGCTTTCTTT
V gene: TRBV4-3; clone size: NA; D gene: TRBD2; J gene: TRBJ2-7; CDR3 protein: CASSQVRGGPYEQYF; CDR3 DNA: TGCGCCAGCAGCCAAGTTCGCGGGGGGCCCTACGAGCAGTACTTC
V gene: TRBV25-1; clone size: NA; D gene: NA; J gene: TRBJ1-2; CDR3 protein: CASSESLYGYTF; CDR3 DNA: TGTGCCAGCAGTGAATCCCTTTATGGCTACACCTTC
V gene: TRBV5-1; clone size: once; D gene: NA; J gene: TRBJ1-2; CDR3 protein: CASSLASAGKYGYTF; CDR3 DNA: TGCGCCAGCAGCTTGGCCTCTGCGGGAAAGTATGGCTACACCTTC
V gene: TRBV6-4; clone size: NA; D gene: TRBD1; J gene: TRBJ2-3; CDR3 protein: CASSRTRTGTQYF; CDR3 DNA: TGTGCCAGCAGTAGAACCCGGACAGGTACGCAGTATTTT
V gene: TRBV30; clone size: NA; D gene: NA; J gene: TRBJ1-3; CDR3 protein: CAWTGEFGNTIYF; CDR3 DNA: TGTGCCTGGACAGGGGAATTTGGAAACACCATATATTTT
V gene: TRBV5-1; clone size: NA; D gene: TRBD1; J gene: TRBJ1-4; CDR3 protein: CASSLDRGNEKLFF; CDR3 DNA: TGCGCCAGCAGCCTTGACAGGGGTAATGAAAAACTGTTTTTT
V gene: TRBV18; clone size: NA; D gene: TRBD1; J gene: TRBJ2-7; CDR3 protein: CASSPIRGQEQYF; CDR3 DNA: TGTGCCAGCTCACCCATCAGGGGGCAGGAGCAGTACTTC
V gene: TRBV4-2; clone size: NA; D gene: NA; J gene: TRBJ1-1; CDR3 protein: CASSQAGLANTEAFF; CDR3 DNA: TGTGCCAGCAGCCAAGCAGGACTTGCGAACACTGAAGCTTTCTTT
V gene: TRBV4-3; clone size: NA; D gene: TRBD2; J gene: TRBJ2-1; CDR3 protein: CASSQDLAGGYNEQFF; CDR3 DNA: TGCGCCAGCAGCCAAGACCTAGCGGGGGGTTACAATGAGCAGTTCTTC
V gene: TRBV10-3; clone size: NA; D gene: NA; J gene: TRBJ2-4; CDR3 protein: CAISEEQDVAKNIQYF; CDR3 DNA: TGTGCCATCAGTGAGGAACAGGACGTAGCCAAAAACATTCAGTACTTC
V gene: TRBV27; clone size: NA; D gene: NA; J gene: TRBJ1-1; CDR3 protein: CASKSGADTEAFF; CDR3 DNA: TGTGCCAGTAAATCAGGGGCGGACACTGAAGCTTTCTTT
V gene: TRBV11-2; clone size: NA; D gene: TRBD1; J gene: TRBJ1-1; CDR3 protein: CASREDRANTEAFF; CDR3 DNA: TGTGCCAGCAGGGAAGACAGGGCGAACACTGAAGCTTTCTTT
V gene: TRBV19; clone size: NA; D gene: TRBD2; J gene: TRBJ2-7; CDR3 protein: CASSMWKGRLRSSGRNEQYF; CDR3 DNA: TGTGCCAGTAGTATGTGGAAGGGCAGACTCCGGTCTAGCGGGAGAAACGAGCAGTACTTC
V gene: TRBV11-2; clone size: NA; D gene: TRBD1; J gene: TRBJ1-3; CDR3 protein: CASRGQGASGNTIYF; CDR3 DNA: TGTGCCAGCAGGGGACAGGGGGCGTCTGGAAACACCATATATTTT
V gene: TRBV25-1; clone size: NA; D gene: NA; J gene: TRBJ1-4; CDR3 protein: CASSYTGINEKLFF; CDR3 DNA: TGTGCCAGCAGCTACACGGGGATTAATGAAAAACTGTTTTTT
V gene: TRBV14; clone size: NA; D gene: NA; J gene: TRBJ2-2; CDR3 protein: CASSRRDGSGELFF; CDR3 DNA: TGTGCCAGCAGCAGGAGGGATGGGTCCGGGGAGCTGTTTTTT
V gene: TRBV5-4; clone size: NA; D gene: NA; J gene: TRBJ1-1; CDR3 protein: CASSSGAGGTEAFF; CDR3 DNA: TGTGCCAGCAGCTCGGGGGCGGGGGGGACTGAAGCTTTCTTT
V gene: TRBV30; clone size: few; D gene: NA; J gene: TRBJ1-1; CDR3 protein: CAWSVQAPPEAFF; CDR3 DNA: TGTGCCTGGAGTGTACAGGCCCCTCCTGAAGCTTTCTTT
V gene: TRBV15; clone size: NA; D gene: NA; J gene: TRBJ1-2; CDR3 protein: CATSREDKREGYTF; CDR3 DNA: TGTGCCACCAGCAGAGAGGACAAACGGGAGGGCTACACCTTC
V gene: TRBV18; clone size: NA; D gene: NA; J gene: TRBJ2-1; CDR3 protein: CASSPPNIGYNEQFF; CDR3 DNA: TGTGCCAGCTCACCACCGAACATTGGCTACAATGAGCAGTTCTTC
V gene: TRBV4-1; clone size: NA; D gene: TRBD1; J gene: TRBJ2-2; CDR3 protein: CASTLSGGPAGELFF; CDR3 DNA: TGCGCCAGCACCCTCTCAGGGGGTCCCGCCGGGGAGCTGTTTTTT
V gene: TRBV7-2; clone size: NA; D gene: NA; J gene: TRBJ1-2; CDR3 protein: CASRRTGGLTNYGYTF; CDR3 DNA: TGTGCCAGCAGGCGGACTGGAGGACTGACTAACTATGGCTACACCTTC
V gene: TRBV29-1; clone size: NA; D gene: TRBD2; J gene: TRBJ2-1; CDR3 protein: CSVGRAGGSYNEQFF; CDR3 DNA: TGCAGCGTCGGAAGAGCGGGGGGGTCCTACAATGAGCAGTTCTTC
V gene: TRBV7-9; clone size: NA; D gene: TRBD2; J gene: TRBJ2-2; CDR3 protein: CASSYSGADTGELFF; CDR3 DNA: TGTGCCAGCAGCTATAGCGGGGCTGACACCGGGGAGCTGTTTTTT
V gene: TRBV30; clone size: NA; D gene: NA; J gene: TRBJ2-5; CDR3 protein: CAWSRGETQYF; CDR3 DNA: TGTGCCTGGAGTAGAGGAGAGACCCAGTACTTC
V gene: TRBV4-3; clone size: NA; D gene: TRBD2; J gene: TRBJ2-5; CDR3 protein: CASSQGIAGGHETQYF; CDR3 DNA: TGCGCCAGCAGCCAAGGAATAGCGGGGGGGCACGAGACCCAGTACTTC
V gene: TRBV6-5; clone size: NA; D gene: NA; J gene: TRBJ1-4; CDR3 protein: CASGKDREKLFF; CDR3 DNA: TGTGCCAGCGGAAAAGACAGGGAAAAACTGTTTTTT
V gene: TRBV6-1; clone size: NA; D gene: NA; J gene: TRBJ2-6; CDR3 protein: CASSEAVVGPLANVLTF; CDR3 DNA: TGTGCCAGCAGTGAAGCAGTGGTGGGGCCCTTGGCCAACGTCCTGACTTTC
V gene: TRBV5-4; clone size: NA; D gene: TRBD1; J gene: TRBJ1-3; CDR3 protein: CASSYGQGANTIYF; CDR3 DNA: TGTGCCAGCAGCTACGGACAGGGGGCGAACACCATATATTTT
V gene: TRBV5-1; clone size: NA; D gene: TRBD2; J gene: TRBJ2-1; CDR3 protein: CASRAGLLSSYNEQFF; CDR3 DNA: TGCGCCAGCAGAGCGGGACTACTGAGCTCCTACAATGAGCAGTTCTTC
V gene: TRBV7-9; clone size: NA; D gene: TRBD1; J gene: TRBJ1-2; CDR3 protein: CASSLQGAFGYTF; CDR3 DNA: TGTGCCAGCAGTCTTCAGGGGGCGTTCGGCTACACCTTC
V gene: TRBV19; clone size: NA; D gene: TRBD1; J gene: TRBJ2-7; CDR3 protein: CASSIKQGATYEQYF; CDR3 DNA: TGTGCCAGTAGTATAAAACAGGGGGCAACCTACGAGCAGTACTTC
V gene: TRBV5-4; clone size: once; D gene: TRBD2; J gene: TRBJ2-1; CDR3 protein: CASSRPRESLSPVYNEQFF; CDR3 DNA: TGTGCCAGCAGCCGCCCGCGGGAGAGCCTATCCCCCGTATACAATGAGCAGTTCTTC
V gene: TRBV12-2; clone size: NA; D gene: NA; J gene: TRBJ1-4; CDR3 protein: CASRLTWTVATNEKLFF; CDR3 DNA: TGTGCAAGTCGCTTAACCTGGACAGTCGCAACTAATGAAAAACTGTTTTTT
V gene: TRBV19; clone size: NA; D gene: TRBD2; J gene: TRBJ2-7; CDR3 protein: CASSIDGGGSYEQYF; CDR3 DNA: TGTGCCAGTAGTATAGATGGGGGGGGTAGCTACGAGCAGTACTTC
V gene: TRBV7-9; clone size: NA; D gene: TRBD2; J gene: TRBJ2-5; CDR3 protein: CASSPASGGGQTQYF; CDR3 DNA: TGTGCCAGCAGCCCGGCTAGCGGGGGCGGTCAGACCCAGTACTTC
V gene: TRBV5-1; clone size: NA; D gene: NA; J gene: TRBJ2-7; CDR3 protein: CASSLAGVAAYEQYF; CDR3 DNA: TGCGCCAGCAGCTTGGCCGGGGTGGCAGCCTACGAGCAGTACTTC
V gene: TRBV27; clone size: NA; D gene: TRBD1; J gene: TRBJ2-7; CDR3 protein: CASSQEDRDYEQYF; CDR3 DNA: TGTGCCAGCAGCCAGGAAGACAGGGACTACGAGCAGTACTTC